This T cell receptor beta chain comes out of a study of somatic mutations in cytotoxic T cells in rheumatoid arthritis. Germline CDR1 LNHDA, CDR2 SQIVND (reference sequence). This CDR3 comprises 14 residues. Trimming stripped 3 bases from V and 5 bases from J, with 11 bases between. Note on this clone: Its cognate antigen is unknown.

Clones were sequenced by immunoSEQ multiplex PCR, and TCRdb holds only the in-frame ones, with some missing. Here the sample spans tens of thousands of clones, approximately 80% being singletons. Study-wide results and limits: The largest CD8+ clone made up over 20% of CD8+ cells in about an eighth of the 65 patients.

The sequence was obtained from an adult with rheumatoid arthritis. The sequenced sample was CD8+ T cells sorted from blood. The chain is built from TRBV19 and TRBJ2-1; weak D call: TRBD1 (5 bases). In DNA form, the CDR3 reads TGTGCCAGTAGTATTTGGTCAGGGAACAATGAGCAGTTCTTC. Translated, it gives CASSIWSGNNEQFF.